The 13 T cell receptor beta chains listed next were all sequenced from one sample in a study of OX40 agonist ivuxolimab in advanced cancers. Using immunoSEQ multiplex PCR, the repertoire was profiled, and TCRdb retains in-frame clones only, with some absent. The table shows almost 90,000 clones, with around nine tenths occurring only once. The source was CD4+ or CD8+ T cells sorted from blood, collected in a trial of the OX40 agonist ivuxolimab. These receptors came from an adult with an advanced solid tumor such as melanoma, head and neck, liver or kidney cancer.

The gene calls are TRBV13 and TRBJ2-2; TRBD2 is a possible D gene (7 bases). V was pared by 5 bases and J by 5 bases, with 18 bases between. The CDR3 totals 16 residues. CDR1 is PRHDT and CDR2 is FYEKMQ in the germline V gene (reference sequence). CDR3 bases: TGTGCCAGCAGCCCCTGGTCGCGGGGGCGGACCGGGGAGCTGTTTTTT. Amino acid sequence: CASSPWSRGRTGELFF.

The rearrangement uses TRBV19 and TRBJ2-2; TRBD2 agrees at 8 bases. The CDR3 is 17 amino acids. Germline V CDR1 and CDR2: LNHDA, SQIVND (reference sequence). Losses at the gene ends were 6 bases for V and 0 bases for J; bases not matched to a gene: 9. The CDR3 DNA sequence: TGTGCCAGTAGCCTAAGCGGGGGCTTCGCGAACACCGGGGAGCTGTTTTTT. Encoded protein: CASSLSGGFANTGELFF.

V and J are TRBV5-1 and TRBJ1-2; 11 bases are shared with TRBD1. From germline, CDR1 is SGHRS and CDR2 YFSETQ. Losses at the gene ends were 2 bases for V and 11 bases for J; bases not matched to a gene: 11. The CDR3 has 15 residues. CDR3 sequence (DNA): TGCGCCAGCAGCTTATCCGGGACAGGGGGTCTGGGATACACCTTC. Translation gives CASSLSGTGGLGYTF.

The gene calls are TRBV2 and TRBJ2-7; weak D call: TRBD1 (5 bases). The CDR3 spans 15 residues. The ends were cut back, 4 bases at V and 3 bases at J, with 16 bases in the middle. The germline V gene encodes CDR1 SNHLY and CDR2 FYNNEI. CDR3 bases: TGTGCCAGCAGTGCCTTCTCTAAAGGACACTACGAGCAGTACTTC. Its protein is CASSAFSKGHYEQYF. The full variable domain, its missing parts supplied by reference TRBV2 and TRBJ2-7, is EPEVTQTPSHQVTQMGQEVILRCVPISNHLYFYWYRQILGQKVEFLVSFYNNEISEKSEIFDDQFSVERPDGSNFTLKIRSTKLEDSAMYFCASSAFSKGHYEQYFGPGTRLTVT.

The chain combines TRBV7-2 with TRBJ2-2; the D gene is possibly TRBD2 (5 bases). Germline-derived CDR1 and CDR2 are SGHTA and FQGNSA. Trimming took off 3 bases at V and 5 bases at J, with 13 bases between the two ends. The CDR3 is made up of 15 amino acids. In DNA, the CDR3 is TGTGCCAGCAGCTTCGGCGGCCCGGGGACCGGGGAGCTGTTTTTT. Encoded protein: CASSFGGPGTGELFF.

The chain recombines TRBV5-1 with TRBJ2-1; a possible D gene is TRBD1 (6 bases). V was trimmed by 4 bases and J by 3 bases, leaving 17 bases between them. Germline V gene lookup returns CDR1 SGHRS and CDR2 YFSETQ. The CDR3 contains 16 residues. The CDR3 coding sequence is TGCGCCAGCAGCGCCGGGTCAGGGGTCAGCTACAATGAGCAGTTCTTC. This gives the protein CASSAGSGVSYNEQFF.

The CDR3 reads CASSFSSRETQYF. DNA for the CDR3: TGCGCCAGCAGCTTCTCCTCGCGGGAGACCCAGTACTTC. The chain is built from TRBV5-1 and TRBJ2-5; D call uncertain. The CDR3 covers 13 residues. Trimming removed 2 bases at V and 5 bases at J, with 10 bases between. CDR1 and CDR2 (germline): SGHRS, YFSETQ.

The chain joins TRBV6-5 to TRBJ1-5; the D is unclear. Germline CDR1 reads MNHEY; CDR2 reads SVGAGI. The CDR3 runs 14 residues. Trimming took 0 bases from V and 7 from J, leaving 10 bases between them. The CDR3 region is CASSYSIGHQPQHF. The CDR3 bases are TGTGCCAGCAGTTACTCGATTGGGCACCAGCCCCAGCATTTT.

The chain combines TRBV7-6 with TRBJ2-3, with TRBD2 matching 12 bases. Germline assignment: CDR1 SGHVS and CDR2 FNYEAQ. V lost 4 bases to trimming and J lost 3 bases; unmatched junction nucleotides: 5. This CDR3 is 16 amino acids long. This CDR3 reads CASSSRLAGATDTQYF. CDR3 DNA sequence: TGTGCCAGCAGCTCCCGACTAGCGGGAGCAACAGATACGCAGTATTTT. Supplemented by reference TRBV7-6 and TRBJ2-3, the full variable domain reads GAGVSQSPRYKVTKRGQDVALRCDPISGHVSLYWYRQALGQGPEFLTYFNYEAQQDKSGLPNDRFSAERPEGSISTLTIQRTEQRDSAMYRCASSSRLAGATDTQYFGPGTRLTVL.

The rearrangement links TRBV11-2 to TRBJ1-3, with 7 bases fitting TRBD1. V dropped 0 bases and J dropped 4; count of bases not matched to a gene: 6. Looked up from germline, CDR1 is SGHAT and CDR2 is FQNNGV. The CDR3 is made up of 16 amino acids. The DNA for the CDR3 is TGTGCCAGCAGCTTAGATATTTTAGGGGGCGGAAACACCATATATTTT. As protein: CASSLDILGGGNTIYF.

This chain joins TRBV27 and TRBJ1-2; 8 bases agree with TRBD1. The CDR3 spans 17 residues. The ends lost 1 base at V and 3 bases at J; junction bases unmatched: 10. Germline V gives CDR1 MNHEY, CDR2 SMNVEV (reference sequence). The CDR3 loop reads CASSLFIGQGGDYGYTF. The CDR3 DNA reads TGTGCCAGCAGTTTATTTATCGGACAGGGAGGGGACTATGGCTACACCTTC.

The V call is TRBV19, the J call TRBJ1-2; 7 positions agree with TRBD1. Unmatched junction bases numbered 6, after V lost 7 bases and J lost 1 base. This CDR3 has 14 residues. Germline V gene lookup returns CDR1 LNHDA and CDR2 SQIVND (reference sequence). The CDR3 is CASTPGQINYGYTF. The CDR3 bases are TGTGCCAGTACCCCGGGACAGATTAACTATGGCTACACCTTC.

The chain is built from TRBV7-6 and TRBJ2-3; 8 bases match TRBD1. V gave up 3 bases and J gave up 9 bases; unmatched junction bases: 8. The CDR3 loop spans 14 amino acids. Germline V gene data show CDR1 as SGHVS and CDR2 as FNYEAQ. CDR3 amino acids: CASSLGQEKPTQYF. The CDR3 nucleotides read TGTGCCAGCAGCTTGGGACAGGAGAAGCCCACGCAGTATTTT.